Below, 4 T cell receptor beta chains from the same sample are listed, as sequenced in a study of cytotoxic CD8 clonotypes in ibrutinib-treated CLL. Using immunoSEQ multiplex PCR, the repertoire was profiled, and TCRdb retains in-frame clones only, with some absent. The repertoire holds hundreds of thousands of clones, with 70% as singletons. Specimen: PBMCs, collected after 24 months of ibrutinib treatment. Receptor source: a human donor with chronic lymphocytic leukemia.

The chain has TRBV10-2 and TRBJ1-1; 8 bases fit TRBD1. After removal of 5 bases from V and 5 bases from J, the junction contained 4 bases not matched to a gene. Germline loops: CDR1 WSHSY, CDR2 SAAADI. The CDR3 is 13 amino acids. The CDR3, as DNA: TGCGCCAGCAGTAACAGGGGGATGACTGAAGCTTTCTTT. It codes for CASSNRGMTEAFF.

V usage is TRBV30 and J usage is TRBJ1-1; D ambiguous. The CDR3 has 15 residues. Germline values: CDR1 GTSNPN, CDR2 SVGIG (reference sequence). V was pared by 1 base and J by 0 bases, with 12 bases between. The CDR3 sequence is CAWSAYLVVNTEAFF. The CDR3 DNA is TGTGCCTGGAGTGCCTATTTGGTCGTGAACACTGAAGCTTTCTTT.

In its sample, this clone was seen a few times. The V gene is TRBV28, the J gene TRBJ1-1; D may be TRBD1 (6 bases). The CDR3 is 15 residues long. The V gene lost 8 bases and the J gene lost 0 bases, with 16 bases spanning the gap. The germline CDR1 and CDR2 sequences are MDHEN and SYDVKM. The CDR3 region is CASPDGGSMNTEAFF. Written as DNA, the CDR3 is TGTGCCAGCCCTGATGGGGGCAGCATGAACACTGAAGCTTTCTTT.

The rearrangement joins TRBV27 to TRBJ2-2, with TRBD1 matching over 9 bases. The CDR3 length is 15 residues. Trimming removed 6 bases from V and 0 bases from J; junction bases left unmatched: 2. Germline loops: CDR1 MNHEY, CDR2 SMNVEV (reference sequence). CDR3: CASRRTGANTGELFF. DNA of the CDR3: TGTGCCAGCAGACGGACAGGGGCGAACACCGGGGAGCTGTTTTTT.